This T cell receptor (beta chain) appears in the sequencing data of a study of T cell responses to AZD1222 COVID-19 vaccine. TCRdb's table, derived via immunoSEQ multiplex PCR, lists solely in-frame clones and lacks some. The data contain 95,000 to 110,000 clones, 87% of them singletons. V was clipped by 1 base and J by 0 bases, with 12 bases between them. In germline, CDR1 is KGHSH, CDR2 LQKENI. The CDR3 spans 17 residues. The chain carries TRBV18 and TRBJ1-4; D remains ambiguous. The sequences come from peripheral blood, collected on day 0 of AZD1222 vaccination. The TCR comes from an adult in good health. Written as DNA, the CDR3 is TGTGCCAGCTCACCACGTCTACCAACTGCAACTAATGAAAAACTGTTTTTT. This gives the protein CASSPRLPTATNEKLFF.